The 3 T cell receptor beta chains presented below share a single source sample, sequenced in a study of blood T cell repertoires in COVID-19. Generated by immunoSEQ multiplex PCR, the TCRdb table keeps only in-frame clones and is missing some. The sample has some 320,000 clones; about 90% are singletons. The sequenced material came from PBMCs or T cells enriched from blood (not recorded which). All receptors derive from a woman aged 45-60 years who had been exposed to COVID-19.

The chain carries TRBV6-5 and TRBJ1-6; TRBD1 might be the D (6 bases). The CDR3 is 15 residues long. Germline CDR1 MNHEY, CDR2 SVGAGI. Trimming took 6 bases from V and 7 from J, leaving 16 bases between them. CDR3 in DNA: TGTGCCAGCAGGACGCAGGGGCTGTACAATTCACCCCTCCACTTT. This encodes CASRTQGLYNSPLHF.

The chain recombines TRBV12-3 or TRBV12-4 with TRBJ1-3, with D hard to call. The ends were cut back, 6 bases at V and 3 bases at J, with 6 bases in the middle. This CDR3 is 12 amino acids long. The CDR3 sequence: CASRPYGNTIYF. The CDR3, as DNA: TGTGCCAGCAGACCCTATGGAAACACCATATATTTT.

This chain joins TRBV2 and TRBJ2-2, with D maybe TRBD1 (6 bases). Germline V gene sequence: CDR1 SNHLY, CDR2 FYNNEI. Trimming removed 6 bases at V and 1 base at J, with 9 bases between. The CDR3 sequence is 14 residues long. DNA of the CDR3: TGTGCCAGCAGGGAGACAGGGAACACCGGGGAGCTGTTTTTT. This gives the protein CASRETGNTGELFF.